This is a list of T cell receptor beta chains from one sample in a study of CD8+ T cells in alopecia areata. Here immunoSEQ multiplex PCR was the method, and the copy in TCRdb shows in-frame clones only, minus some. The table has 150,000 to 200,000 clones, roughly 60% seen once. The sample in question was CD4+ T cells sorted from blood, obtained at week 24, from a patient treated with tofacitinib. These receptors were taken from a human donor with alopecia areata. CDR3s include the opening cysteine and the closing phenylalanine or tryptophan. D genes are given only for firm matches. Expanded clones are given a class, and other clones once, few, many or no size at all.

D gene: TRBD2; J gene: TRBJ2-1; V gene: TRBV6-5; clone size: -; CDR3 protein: CASSKRGTSGGEFF; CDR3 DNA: TGTGCCAGCAGCAAACGAGGGACTAGCGGGGGGGAGTTCTTC
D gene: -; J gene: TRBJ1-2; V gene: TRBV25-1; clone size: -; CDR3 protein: CASSESYIGYTF; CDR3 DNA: TGTGCCAGCAGTGAATCGTACATAGGCTACACCTTC
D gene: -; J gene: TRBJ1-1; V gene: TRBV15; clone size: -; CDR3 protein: CATSRPGGLTEAFF; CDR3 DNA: TGTGCCACCAGCAGACCGGGGGGGTTGACTGAAGCTTTCTTT
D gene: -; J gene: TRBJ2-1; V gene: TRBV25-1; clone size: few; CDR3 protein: CASREVGGLNNEQFF; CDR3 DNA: TGTGCCAGCAGGGAGGTCGGGGGCCTAAACAATGAGCAGTTCTTC
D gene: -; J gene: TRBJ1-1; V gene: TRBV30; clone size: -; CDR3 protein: CAWRWGQMNTEAFF; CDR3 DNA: TGTGCCTGGAGGTGGGGACAAATGAACACTGAAGCTTTCTTT
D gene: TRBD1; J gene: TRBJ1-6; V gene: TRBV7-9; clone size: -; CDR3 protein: CASSPDRGFSPLHF; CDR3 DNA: TGTGCCAGCAGCCCGGACAGGGGGTTTTCACCCCTCCACTTT
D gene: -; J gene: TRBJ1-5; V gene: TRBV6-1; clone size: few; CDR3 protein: CASSEVLGRGRGDQPQHF; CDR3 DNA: TGTGCCAGCAGTGAAGTCCTGGGAAGGGGACGAGGTGATCAGCCCCAGCATTTT
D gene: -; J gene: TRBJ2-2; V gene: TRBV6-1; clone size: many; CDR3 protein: CASTPGRRNTGELFF; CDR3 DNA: TGTGCCAGCACCCCGGGACGGCGAAACACCGGGGAGCTGTTTTTT
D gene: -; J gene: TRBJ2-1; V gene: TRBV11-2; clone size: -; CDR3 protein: CASSYRGGRSSSYNEQFF; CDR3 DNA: TGTGCCAGCAGCTACAGGGGAGGGAGGAGTAGTTCCTACAATGAGCAGTTCTTC
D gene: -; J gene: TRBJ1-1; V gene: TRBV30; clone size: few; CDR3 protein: CAWSVLMGEAFF; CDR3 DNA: TGTGCCTGGAGTGTACTCATGGGAGAAGCTTTCTTT
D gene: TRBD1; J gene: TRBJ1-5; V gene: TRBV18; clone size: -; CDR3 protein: CASSPGQGGSNQPQHF; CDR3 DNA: TGTGCCAGCTCACCGGGACAGGGCGGGAGCAATCAGCCCCAGCATTTT
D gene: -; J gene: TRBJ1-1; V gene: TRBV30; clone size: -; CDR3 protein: CAWRPGVGTEAFF; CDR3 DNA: TGTGCCTGGAGGCCAGGGGTGGGCACTGAAGCTTTCTTT
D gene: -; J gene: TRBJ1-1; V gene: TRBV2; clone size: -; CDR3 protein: CASYPGPANTEAFF; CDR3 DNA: TGTGCCAGCTACCCGGGGCCCGCGAACACTGAAGCTTTCTTT
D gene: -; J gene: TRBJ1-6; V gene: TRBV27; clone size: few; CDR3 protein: CASSPQGGSPLHF; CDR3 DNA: TGTGCCAGCAGCCCCCAAGGGGGGTCACCCCTCCACTTT
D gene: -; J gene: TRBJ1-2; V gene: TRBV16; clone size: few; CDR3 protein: CASSRDRSNYGYTF; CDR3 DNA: TGTGCCAGCAGCCGTGACCGATCTAACTATGGCTACACCTTC
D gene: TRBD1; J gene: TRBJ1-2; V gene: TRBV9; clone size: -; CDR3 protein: CASSVDFQTGNYGYTF; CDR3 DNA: TGTGCCAGCAGCGTAGATTTCCAGACAGGGAACTATGGCTACACCTTC
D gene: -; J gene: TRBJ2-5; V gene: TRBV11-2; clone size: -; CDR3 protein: CASSPVGAGETQYF; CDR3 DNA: TGTGCCAGCAGCCCTGTAGGGGCTGGGGAGACCCAGTACTTC
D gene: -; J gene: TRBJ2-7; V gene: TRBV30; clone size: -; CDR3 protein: CAWSLEVAYEQYF; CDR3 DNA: TGTGCCTGGAGCTTAGAGGTAGCCTACGAGCAGTACTTC
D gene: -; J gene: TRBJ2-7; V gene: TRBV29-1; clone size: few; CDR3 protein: CSVDKGNYEQYF; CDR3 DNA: TGCAGCGTAGACAAAGGTAACTACGAGCAGTACTTC
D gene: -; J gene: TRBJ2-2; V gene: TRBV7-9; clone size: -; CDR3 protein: CASGPPRGLSGELFF; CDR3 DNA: TGTGCCAGCGGCCCCCCCCGGGGGCTTAGCGGGGAGCTGTTTTTT
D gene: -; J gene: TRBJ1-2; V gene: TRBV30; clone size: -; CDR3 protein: CAWRAGNYGYTF; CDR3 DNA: TGTGCCTGGAGGGCAGGGAACTATGGCTACACCTTC
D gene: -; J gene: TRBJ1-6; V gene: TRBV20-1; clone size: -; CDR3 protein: CSASVMGALHF; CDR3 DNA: TGCAGTGCTAGTGTAATGGGGGCCCTCCACTTT
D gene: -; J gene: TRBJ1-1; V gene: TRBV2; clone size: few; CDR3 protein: CASSNTEAFF; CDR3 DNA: TGTGCCAGCAGCAACACTGAAGCTTTCTTT
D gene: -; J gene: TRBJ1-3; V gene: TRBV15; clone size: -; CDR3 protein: CATSSRKGTIYF; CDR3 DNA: TGTGCCACCAGTAGTCGGAAAGGCACCATATATTTT
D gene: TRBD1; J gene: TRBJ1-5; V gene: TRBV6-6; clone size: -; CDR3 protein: CAGRQGNNQPQHF; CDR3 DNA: TGTGCCGGACGACAGGGGAACAATCAGCCCCAGCATTTT
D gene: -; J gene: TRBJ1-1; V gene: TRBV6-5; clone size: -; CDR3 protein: CASNYGWLAFF; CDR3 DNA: TGTGCCAGCAACTACGGGTGGTTGGCTTTCTTT
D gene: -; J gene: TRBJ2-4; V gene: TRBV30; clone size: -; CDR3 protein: CAWSVRVGVLAKNIQYF; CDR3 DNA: TGTGCCTGGAGTGTACGAGTGGGAGTGCTAGCCAAAAACATTCAGTACTTC
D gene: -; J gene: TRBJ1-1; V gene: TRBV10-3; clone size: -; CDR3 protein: CAISGLPRTEAFF; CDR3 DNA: TGTGCCATCAGTGGCTTACCAAGGACTGAAGCTTTCTTT
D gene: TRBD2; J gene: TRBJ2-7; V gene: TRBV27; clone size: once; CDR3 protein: CASNPGAGSAYEQYF; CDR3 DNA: TGTGCCAGCAACCCCGGAGCGGGGTCCGCCTACGAGCAGTACTTC
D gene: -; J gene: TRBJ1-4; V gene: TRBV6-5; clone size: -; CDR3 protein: CASTDGGPGEKLFF; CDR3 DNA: TGTGCCAGCACCGACGGGGGGCCGGGGGAAAAACTGTTTTTT
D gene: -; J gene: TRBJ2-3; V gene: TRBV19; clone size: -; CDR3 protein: CASSMRGDTSTDTQYF; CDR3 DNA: TGTGCCAGTAGTATGCGAGGGGATACTAGCACAGATACGCAGTATTTT
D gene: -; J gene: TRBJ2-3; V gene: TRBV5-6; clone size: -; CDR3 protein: CASSLGRPTDTQYF; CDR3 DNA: TGTGCCAGCAGCTTGGGACGGCCGACAGATACGCAGTATTTT
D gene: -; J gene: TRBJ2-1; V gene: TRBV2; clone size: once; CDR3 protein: CASSEELSLPPDEQFF; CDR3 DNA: TGTGCCAGCAGTGAAGAGTTGTCCCTCCCACCCGATGAGCAGTTCTTC
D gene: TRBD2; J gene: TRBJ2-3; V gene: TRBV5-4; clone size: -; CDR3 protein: CASRAPGLAGSDTQYF; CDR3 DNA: TGTGCCAGCAGAGCTCCGGGACTAGCGGGGTCAGATACGCAGTATTTT
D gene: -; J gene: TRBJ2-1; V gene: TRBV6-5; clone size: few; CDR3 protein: CASSYSRVRPHEQFF; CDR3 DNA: TGTGCCAGCAGTTACTCGAGGGTCAGGCCTCATGAGCAGTTCTTC
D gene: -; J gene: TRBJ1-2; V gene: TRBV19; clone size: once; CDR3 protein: CASRAETRYGYTF; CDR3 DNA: TGTGCCAGTAGAGCCGAGACCCGCTATGGCTACACCTTC